These 17 T cell receptor beta chains share one sample of origin, sequenced in a study of control samples from healthy donors and cancer patients. The data were produced by immunoSEQ multiplex PCR, yet TCRdb's version contains in-frame clones alone and is incomplete. Among some 150,000 clones listed, around 90% were seen once. The material sequenced was blood. The source of these receptors is a man younger than 40 in good health.

In this sample, this clone turned up once. This chain joins TRBV19 and TRBJ1-2, with a weak D call TRBD1 (6 bases). V was trimmed by 5 bases and J by 0 bases, leaving 19 bases between them. The CDR3 extends over 17 amino acids. Germline V gene data show CDR1 as LNHDA and CDR2 as SQIVND (reference sequence). The CDR3 protein is CASSAYRATKANYGYTF. CDR3 nucleotide sequence: TGTGCCAGTAGTGCGTACAGGGCCACAAAGGCTAACTATGGCTACACCTTC.

The genes are TRBV14 and TRBJ2-5; no clear D gene. The length of the CDR3 is 12 residues. V dropped 0 bases and J dropped 5 bases, with 4 bases sitting between them. CDR1 and CDR2 from the germline V gene are SGHDN and FVKESK. Written as DNA, the CDR3 is TGTGCCAGCAGCCAAGAAGGGGAGACCCAGTACTTC. Encoded protein: CASSQEGETQYF.

This chain joins TRBV7-2 and TRBJ2-1, with 7 bases aligning to TRBD2. The CDR3 length is 16 residues. The germline CDR1 and CDR2 sequences are SGHTA and FQGNSA. Losses at the gene ends were 1 base for V and 5 bases for J; bases not matched to a gene: 8. The CDR3: CASSLGPGRKDNEQFF. In nucleotides, the CDR3 is TGTGCCAGCAGCTTAGGGCCCGGGAGGAAAGACAATGAGCAGTTCTTC. Full variable domain (rest looked up from reference TRBV7-2 and TRBJ2-1): GAGVSQSPSNKVTEKGKDVELRCDPISGHTALYWYRQSLGQGLEFLIYFQGNSAPDKSGLPSDRFSAERTGGSVSTLTIQRTQQEDSAVYLCASSLGPGRKDNEQFFGPGTRLTVL.

The chain links TRBV2 to TRBJ1-1; D ambiguous. V lost 6 bases, J lost 4 bases, and 18 bases lay in between. The length of the CDR3 is 15 residues. CDR1 is SNHLY, CDR2 FYNNEI, per germline. Here the CDR3 DNA reads TGTGCCAGCAGCGGCATTAGTATTATAGCCACTGAAGCTTTCTTT. It yields the protein CASSGISIIATEAFF.

The chain links TRBV11-3 to TRBJ1-6; D gene uncertain. This CDR3 is 13 amino acids long. V lost 3 bases and J lost 7, with 7 bases in between. CDR1 SGHNT and CDR2 YENEEA come from the germline V gene. For the CDR3, the DNA is TGTGCCAGCAGCTTCGGCAGCAATTCACCCCTCCACTTT. Its translation is CASSFGSNSPLHF.

The chain recombines TRBV5-1 with TRBJ2-7, with 10 nucleotides matching TRBD1. The length of the CDR3 is 14 residues. J gave up 4 bases and V 3 bases, and 4 bases lay outside the gene matches. The germline V gene encodes CDR1 SGHRS and CDR2 YFSETQ. The CDR3 is CASSSGTGVYEQYF. DNA of the CDR3: TGCGCCAGCAGCTCCGGGACAGGGGTGTACGAGCAGTACTTC.

The chain is built from TRBV5-5 and TRBJ1-6, with 7 bases fitting TRBD1. V gave up 4 bases and J gave up 8 bases; unmatched junction bases: 15. Germline CDR1 and CDR2: SGHKS and YYEKEE (reference sequence). The CDR3 loop spans 17 amino acids. The CDR3 loop reads CASSRRGSGDSDSPLHF. The CDR3 region has the DNA TGTGCCAGCAGCCGCCGGGGCTCCGGGGACAGCGATTCACCCCTCCACTTT.

The chain employs TRBV6-1 and TRBJ2-7, with TRBD1 matching 10 bases. The junction had 5 bases not matched to a gene; V was cut back by 4 bases and J by 2 bases. The CDR3 sequence is 15 residues long. CDR1 MNHNS and CDR2 SASEGT come from the germline V gene. Written as DNA, the CDR3 is TGTGCCAGCAGTGGACGGGACAGGGGAACCTACGAGCAGTACTTC. Its protein product is CASSGRDRGTYEQYF.

The rearrangement joins TRBV7-9 to TRBJ2-5; no reliable D call. The CDR3 length is 15 residues. V was trimmed by 3 bases and J by 6 bases, leaving 17 bases between them. Germline V CDR1 and CDR2: SEHNR, FQNEAQ (reference sequence). CDR3 sequence reads: CASSLYATVSQTQYF. CDR3 nucleotide sequence: TGTGCCAGCAGCTTGTACGCGACCGTCAGTCAGACCCAGTACTTC. The full variable domain, in which reference TRBV7-9 and TRBJ2-5 provide the parts outside the CDR3, is DTGVSQNPRHKITKRGQNVTFRCDPISEHNRLYWYRQTLGQGPEFLTYFQNEAQLEKSRLLSDRFSAERPKGSFSTLEIQRTEQGDSAMYLCASSLYATVSQTQYFGPGTRLLVL.

V and J are TRBV18 and TRBJ2-7, with D unresolved. CDR1 and CDR2 from the germline V gene are KGHSH and LQKENI. Trimming shortened V by 0 bases and J by 7 bases, and 10 bases separated the two germline ends. The CDR3 runs to 13 residues. The DNA for the CDR3 is TGTGCCAGCTCACCACCTTCTTTCACAGAGCAGTACTTC. This sequence encodes CASSPPSFTEQYF.

The rearrangement joins TRBV7-9 to TRBJ2-7, with D unresolved. From germline, CDR1 is SEHNR and CDR2 FQNEAQ (reference sequence). The CDR3 runs 14 residues. Trimming removed 1 base from V and 3 bases from J, with 10 bases in between. The DNA for the CDR3 is TGTGCCAGCAGCTTAGGGGCCCCCTACTACGAGCAGTACTTC. Translating it yields CASSLGAPYYEQYF.

The rearrangement joins TRBV9 to TRBJ2-7; possible D gene TRBD1, 6 bases. Trimming removed 0 bases from V and 3 bases from J, with 13 bases in between. The CDR3 length is 15 residues. CDR1 is SGDLS and CDR2 is YYNGEE in the germline V gene. The CDR3 here is CASSVAGLGGYEQYF. CDR3 sequence (DNA): TGTGCCAGCAGCGTAGCAGGGTTAGGGGGCTACGAGCAGTACTTC.

The genes are TRBV25-1 and TRBJ2-1; 7 nucleotides line up with TRBD1. The junction had 2 bases not matched to a gene; V was cut back by 5 bases and J by 10 bases. CDR3 length: 11 residues. CDR1 is MGHDK and CDR2 is SYGVNS in the germline V gene. In DNA form, the CDR3 reads TGTGCCAGCAGTACGGACAGGGAGCAGTTCTTC. As protein: CASSTDREQFF.

The CDR3 reads CASSQDRRSYEQYF. As DNA, the CDR3 is TGTGCCAGCAGCCAGGACAGGAGATCCTACGAGCAGTACTTC. The chain employs TRBV11-2 and TRBJ2-7; 7 bases line up with TRBD1. The trim removed 5 bases at V and 1 base at J, leaving 5 bases unmatched. This CDR3 has 14 amino acids. Looked up from germline, CDR1 is SGHAT and CDR2 is FQNNGV.

The V and J genes are TRBV4-1 and TRBJ1-2; D is uncertain. This CDR3 has 14 residues. Looked up from germline, CDR1 is MGHRA and CDR2 is YSYEKL. V was trimmed by 0 bases and J by 0 bases, leaving 5 bases between them. In DNA form, the CDR3 reads TGCGCCAGCAGCCAAGAGAGATCTAACTATGGCTACACCTTC. Its translation is CASSQERSNYGYTF.

The chain combines TRBV5-3 with TRBJ1-2; D is ambiguous. TRBV5-3 is labeled an ORF, and its function is uncertain. The CDR3 contains 12 residues. CDR3 sequence: CSAARENYGYTF. The DNA for the CDR3 is TGTTCTGCCGCTCGGGAGAACTATGGCTACACCTTC.

The rearrangement joins TRBV9 to TRBJ1-2; a weak D match, TRBD1 (6 bases). The CDR3 spans 15 residues. The germline V gene has CDR1 SGDLS and CDR2 YYNGEE. V dropped 0 bases and J dropped 2 bases, with 11 bases sitting between them. The CDR3 here is CASSVDTGRNYGYTF. The CDR3 DNA follows: TGTGCCAGCAGCGTAGATACAGGGCGGAACTATGGCTACACCTTC.